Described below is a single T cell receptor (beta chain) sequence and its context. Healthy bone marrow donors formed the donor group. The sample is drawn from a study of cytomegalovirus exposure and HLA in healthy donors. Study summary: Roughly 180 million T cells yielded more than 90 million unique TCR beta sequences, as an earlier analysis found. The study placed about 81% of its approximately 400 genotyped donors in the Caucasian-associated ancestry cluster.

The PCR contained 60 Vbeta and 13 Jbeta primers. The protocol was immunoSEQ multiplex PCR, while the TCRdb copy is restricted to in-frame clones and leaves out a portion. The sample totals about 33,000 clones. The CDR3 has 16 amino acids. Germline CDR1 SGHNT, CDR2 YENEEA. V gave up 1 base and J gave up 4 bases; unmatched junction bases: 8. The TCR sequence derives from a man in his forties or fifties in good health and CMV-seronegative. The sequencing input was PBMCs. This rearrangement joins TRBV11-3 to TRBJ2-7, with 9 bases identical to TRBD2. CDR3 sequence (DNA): TGTGCCAGCAGCTTAGGGAGTAGCGGGAGCGGTTACGAGCAGTACTTC. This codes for CASSLGSSGSGYEQYF.